This passage covers 3 T cell receptor beta chains from one sample sequenced in a study of shared clonotypes between healthy human individuals. Naive CD8 cells, CD45RO-negative and positively selected for CCR7, excluded terminally differentiated effector memory CD45RA+ cells. Sequencing used immunoSEQ multiplex PCR; TCRdb keeps in-frame clones, though not all of them. The sample contains around 610,000 clones, roughly 96% of which appear only once. The sequencing sample was made of naive CD8+ T cells sorted from blood. All receptors derive from a woman younger than 45 in good health.

The rearrangement links TRBV4-1 to TRBJ1-5; 9 bases align to TRBD1. This CDR3 contains 16 residues. Germline loops: CDR1 MGHRA, CDR2 YSYEKL. V was clipped by 0 bases and J by 2 bases; unmatched bases: 2. The CDR3 nucleotides are TGCGCCAGCAGCCAAGAACAGGGGGCCGGCAATCAGCCCCAGCATTTT. Translating it yields CASSQEQGAGNQPQHF.

CDR3 nucleotides: TGTGCCATCAGTGAGATTCACGCAGATCAGGCAGGGGGTGGCTACACCTTC. This sequence encodes CAISEIHADQAGGGYTF. The V call is TRBV10-3, the J call TRBJ1-2; 7 nucleotides align to TRBD1. The V and J ends lost 2 bases and 7 bases, in that order; junction bases with no gene match: 16. Germline V CDR1 and CDR2: ENHRY, SYGVKD. The CDR3 sequence is 17 residues long.

This sequence joins TRBV5-4 and TRBJ2-6, with 11 bases fitting TRBD2. CDR3 length: 19 amino acids. The V segment lost 4 bases and the J segment 2 bases; nucleotides outside the gene matches: 11. Germline CDR1 is SGHNT and CDR2 is YYREEE (reference sequence). The CDR3 loop is CASSRDIAGGRTGANVLTF. The CDR3 DNA reads as TGTGCCAGCAGCCGGGACATAGCGGGAGGGCGAACTGGGGCCAACGTCCTGACTTTC.